The 15 T cell receptor beta chains presented below share a single source sample, sequenced in a study of graft-versus-host responses after intestinal transplantation. TCRdb's copy holds only in-frame clones and misses some; the assay was immunoSEQ multiplex PCR. The repertoire consists of 9,500 to 13,000 clones, with 80% to 95% occurring once and the leading ten covering about 3.5%. The material was PBMCs, obtained more than 40 days after intestinal transplantation. The origin of the receptors is a human patient who received an intestinal transplant, so some T cells may come from the graft donor.

The J gene is TRBJ2-7, the V gene TRBV27; 9 nucleotides match TRBD2. CDR3 length equals 19 residues. Looked up from germline, CDR1 is MNHEY and CDR2 is SMNVEV (reference sequence). J gave up 0 bases and V 7 bases, and 19 bases lay outside the gene matches. CDR3 loop: CASTFETGLARLSSYEQYF. Written as DNA, the CDR3 is TGTGCCAGCACCTTCGAAACCGGACTAGCGCGATTAAGCTCCTACGAGCAGTACTTC.

The chain joins TRBV6-4 to TRBJ2-1; 11 nucleotides align to TRBD2. This CDR3 is 15 amino acids long. J gave up 6 bases and V 0 bases, and 1 base lay outside the gene matches. Germline V gene data show CDR1 as MRHNA and CDR2 as SNTAGT. The CDR3: CASSDSSGGANEQFF. The CDR3 bases are TGTGCCAGCAGTGACTCTAGCGGGGGGGCCAATGAGCAGTTCTTC.

V and J are TRBV2 and TRBJ2-5; tentative D call: TRBD2 (7 bases). Germline V gene lookup returns CDR1 SNHLY and CDR2 FYNNEI. CDR3 length: 10 residues. V was shortened by 11 bases and J by 11 bases, with 15 bases between the two germline ends. In DNA, the CDR3 is TGTGCCGCCTCGGGGGGCCGACAGTACTTC. Its translation is CAASGGRQYF.

The V call is TRBV19, the J call TRBJ1-1, with 9 bases lining up with TRBD1. CDR3 length: 12 amino acids. CDR1 LNHDA and CDR2 SQIVND come from the germline V gene (reference sequence). Germline trimming cut 6 bases from V and 11 bases from J; bases unmatched to any gene: 7. The CDR3 region has the DNA TGTGCCAGTAGACCGATACAGGGGGCGGCTTTCTTT. This encodes CASRPIQGAAFF.

The chain joins TRBV6-4 to TRBJ1-1, with D tentatively TRBD1 (5 bases). The CDR3 runs to 14 residues. Between the trimmed V and J ends, which lost 6 bases and 1 base, there was a span of 12 bases. The germline gives CDR1 MRHNA, CDR2 SNTAGT. The CDR3 protein is CASSATRGNTEAFF. In nucleotides, the CDR3 is TGTGCCAGCAGCGCGACTAGGGGGAACACTGAAGCTTTCTTT.

This chain links TRBV4-2 with TRBJ1-2; no definite D call. Germline CDR1 LGHNA, CDR2 YNFKEQ. This CDR3 contains 13 residues. The germline V and J ends were trimmed by 0 bases and 8 bases, with 10 bases remaining between them. CDR3 in amino acids: CASSQEAGSGYTF. Here the CDR3 DNA reads TGTGCCAGCAGCCAAGAAGCCGGGTCGGGCTACACCTTC.

There are a few counts of this clone. V gene TRBV6-5 combines with J gene TRBJ2-2; 7 bases are shared with TRBD2. Trimming at V came to 7 bases and at J to 3 bases, leaving 8 bases not matched to a gene. The germline V gene encodes CDR1 MNHEY and CDR2 SVGAGI. This CDR3 is built from 15 residues. The CDR3 loop reads CASTRFGGDTGELFF. The DNA of the CDR3 is TGTGCCAGCACGAGATTTGGGGGGGACACCGGGGAGCTGTTTTTT.

V gene TRBV4-1 combines with J gene TRBJ1-2; 7 bases map to TRBD1. Germline V gives CDR1 MGHRA, CDR2 YSYEKL. The CDR3 runs to 12 residues. The junction had 5 bases not matched to a gene; V was cut back by 6 bases and J by 7 bases. The CDR3 protein is CASSPTGFGYTF. The CDR3 region has the DNA TGCGCCAGCAGTCCGACAGGGTTTGGCTACACCTTC.

About this clone: The junction departs from the called germline gene at one end, perhaps through a read error. This chain uses TRBV11-2 with TRBJ1-1; D perhaps matches TRBD1 (6 bases). Germline assignment: CDR1 SGHAT and CDR2 FQNNGV. The CDR3 contains 9 residues. DNA for the CDR3: TGTGCCAGCTCCCTCCCAGGGGTCTTT. It is translated as CASSLPGVF.

The rearrangement joins TRBV6-5 to TRBJ1-2; tentatively, D is TRBD1 (5 bases). Germline assignment: CDR1 MNHEY and CDR2 SVGAGI. Trimming took off 2 bases at V and 2 bases at J, with 15 bases between the two ends. The length of the CDR3 is 16 residues. CDR3 sequence: CASSYIRQPINYGYTF. The CDR3 coding sequence is TGTGCCAGCAGTTACATCAGACAGCCAATAAACTATGGCTACACCTTC.

This chain joins TRBV6-1 and TRBJ2-7; 8 nucleotides line up with TRBD1. The CDR3 has 15 residues. Germline lookup yields CDR1 MNHNS and CDR2 SASEGT. Trimming took 3 bases from V and 2 from J; bases not matched to a gene: 6. The CDR3, as DNA: TGTGCCAGCAGTGAGTCCCTACAGGGGGCCTACGAGCAGTACTTC. Translating it yields CASSESLQGAYEQYF.

This rearrangement joins TRBV5-1 to TRBJ1-4; D might be TRBD1 (5 bases). Germline V gives CDR1 SGHRS, CDR2 YFSETQ. The CDR3 has 14 residues. V was cut by 4 bases and J by 5 bases, with 12 bases left in between. The CDR3 region is CASSHGTDNEKLFF. In DNA, the CDR3 is TGCGCCAGCAGCCACGGGACCGACAATGAAAAACTGTTTTTT.

V gene TRBV7-3 combines with J gene TRBJ2-4; tentatively, D is TRBD1 (6 bases). V dropped 5 bases and J dropped 9 bases, with 14 bases sitting between them. CDR3 length: 13 residues. The germline CDR1 and CDR2 sequences are SGHTA and FQGTGA. Here the CDR3 reads CASSPMTGFIQYF. CDR3 bases: TGTGCCAGCAGCCCCATGACAGGTTTCATTCAGTACTTC.

This chain uses TRBV6-1 with TRBJ1-2; D ambiguous. This CDR3 is 15 amino acids long. V dropped 5 bases and J dropped 2 bases, with 15 bases sitting between them. Looked up from germline, CDR1 is MNHNS and CDR2 is SASEGT. The CDR3 region is CASSPQEGANYGYTF. The CDR3 bases are TGTGCCAGCAGTCCCCAAGAGGGCGCAAACTATGGCTACACCTTC.

The V and J genes are TRBV2 and TRBJ1-1; D is perhaps TRBD1 (6 bases). The germline V and J ends were trimmed by 9 bases and 10 bases, with 27 bases remaining between them. The germline V gene has CDR1 SNHLY and CDR2 FYNNEI. This CDR3 has 15 amino acids. In DNA form, the CDR3 reads TGTGCCAGACTTCTCGAGACAGGCCCGATGCTAGGAGCTTTCTTT. Translating it yields CARLLETGPMLGAFF.